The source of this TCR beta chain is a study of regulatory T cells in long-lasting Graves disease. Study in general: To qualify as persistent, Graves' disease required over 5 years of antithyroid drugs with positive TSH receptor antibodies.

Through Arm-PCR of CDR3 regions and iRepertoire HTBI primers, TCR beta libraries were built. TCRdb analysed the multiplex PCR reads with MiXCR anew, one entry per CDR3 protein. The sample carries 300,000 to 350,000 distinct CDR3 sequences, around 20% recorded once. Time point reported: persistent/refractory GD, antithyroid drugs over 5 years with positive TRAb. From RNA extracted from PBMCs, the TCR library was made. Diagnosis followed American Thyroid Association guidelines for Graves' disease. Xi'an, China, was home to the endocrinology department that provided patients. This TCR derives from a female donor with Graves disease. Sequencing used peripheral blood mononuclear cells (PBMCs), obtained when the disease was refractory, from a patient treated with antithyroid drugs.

In DNA, the CDR3 is TGTGCCAGCAACGAAGTGGGCGGGAGCCAAGAGACCCAGTACTTC. Translated: CASNEVGGSQETQYF. The genes are TRBV5-6 and TRBJ2-5, with 7 bases lining up with TRBD2. V was clipped by 6 bases and J by 1 base; unmatched bases: 9. The CDR3 is 15 residues long. CDR1 and CDR2 (germline): SGHDT, YYEEEE.